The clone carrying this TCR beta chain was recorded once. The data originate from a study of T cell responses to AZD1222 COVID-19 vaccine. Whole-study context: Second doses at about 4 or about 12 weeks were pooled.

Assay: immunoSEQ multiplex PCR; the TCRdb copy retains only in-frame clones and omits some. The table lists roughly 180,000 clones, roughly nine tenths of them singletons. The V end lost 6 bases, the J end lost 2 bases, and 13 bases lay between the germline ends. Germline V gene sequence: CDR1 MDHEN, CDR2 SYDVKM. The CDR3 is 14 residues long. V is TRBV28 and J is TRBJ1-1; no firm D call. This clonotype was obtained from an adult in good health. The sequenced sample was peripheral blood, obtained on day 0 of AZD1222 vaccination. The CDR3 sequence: CASSFWRANTEAFF. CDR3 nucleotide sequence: TGTGCCAGCAGCTTCTGGAGGGCCAACACTGAAGCTTTCTTT. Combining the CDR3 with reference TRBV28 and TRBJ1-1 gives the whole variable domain DVKVTQSSRYLVKRTGEKVFLECVQDMDHENMFWYRQDPGLGLRLIYFSYDVKMKEKGDIPEGYSVSREKKERFSLILESASTNQTSMYLCASSFWRANTEAFFGQGTRLTVV.